The rows below give T cell receptor beta chains drawn from one sample of a study of PD-1 blockade in classical Hodgkin lymphoma. Libraries were prepared by immunoSEQ multiplex PCR; TCRdb keeps only in-frame clonotypes and omits some of them. The data show some 93,000 clones, approximately 86% seen once. Sequencing used peripheral blood mononuclear cells (PBMCs), obtained before the fourth cycle of nivolumab. The receptors here all came from a human donor with classical Hodgkin lymphoma. CDR3s include the opening cysteine and the closing phenylalanine or tryptophan. D genes are given only for firm matches. Clone size is given for some rows only: seen once, a few or many times, or a class if the clone is expanded.

d_gene: NA
abundance: NA
v_gene: TRBV5-6
j_gene: TRBJ2-3
CDR3aa: CASSSGTFTDTQYF
CDR3nt: TGTGCCAGCAGCAGTGGGACTTTCACAGATACGCAGTATTTT

d_gene: NA
abundance: NA
v_gene: TRBV2
j_gene: TRBJ2-7
CDR3aa: CASIPGGREYEQYF
CDR3nt: TGTGCCAGCATCCCCGGGGGGCGGGAGTACGAGCAGTACTTC

d_gene: NA
abundance: NA
v_gene: TRBV5-1
j_gene: TRBJ2-3
CDR3aa: CASSLGALGDTQYF
CDR3nt: TGCGCCAGCAGCTTGGGGGCTCTAGGGGATACGCAGTATTTT

d_gene: NA
abundance: once
v_gene: TRBV10-2
j_gene: TRBJ2-5
CDR3aa: CASSVKETQYF
CDR3nt: TGCGCCAGCAGTGTCAAAGAGACCCAGTACTTC

d_gene: TRBD2
abundance: NA
v_gene: TRBV15
j_gene: TRBJ2-3
CDR3aa: CATSRLAGGTDTQYF
CDR3nt: TGTGCCACCAGCAGACTAGCGGGAGGCACAGATACGCAGTATTTT

d_gene: TRBD1
abundance: NA
v_gene: TRBV30
j_gene: TRBJ2-3
CDR3aa: CAWTPRDRGTDTQYF
CDR3nt: TGTGCCTGGACCCCCCGGGACAGGGGCACAGATACGCAGTATTTT

d_gene: NA
abundance: NA
v_gene: TRBV30
j_gene: TRBJ2-5
CDR3aa: CAWSRGIRANSPRGTQYF
CDR3nt: TGTGCCTGGAGTAGGGGTATTAGGGCAAACAGTCCAAGAGGGACCCAGTACTTC

d_gene: TRBD2
abundance: NA
v_gene: TRBV10-3
j_gene: TRBJ2-2
CDR3aa: CAITPSGSRTGELFF
CDR3nt: TGTGCCATTACTCCCAGCGGGAGTCGGACCGGGGAGCTGTTTTTT

d_gene: NA
abundance: NA
v_gene: TRBV28
j_gene: TRBJ2-5
CDR3aa: CASSRGGQETQYF
CDR3nt: TGTGCCAGCAGTCGAGGTGGGCAAGAGACCCAGTACTTC

d_gene: NA
abundance: NA
v_gene: TRBV5-8
j_gene: TRBJ2-4
CDR3aa: CASGIRGLAKNIQYF
CDR3nt: TGTGCCAGCGGGATTCGGGGGTTAGCCAAAAACATTCAGTACTTC

d_gene: NA
abundance: once
v_gene: TRBV28
j_gene: TRBJ1-2
CDR3aa: CASSPGGRGNYGYTF
CDR3nt: TGTGCCAGCAGCCCCGGGGGCAGGGGTAACTATGGCTACACCTTC

d_gene: TRBD1
abundance: NA
v_gene: TRBV6-6
j_gene: TRBJ2-1
CDR3aa: CASSSRDSNEQFF
CDR3nt: TGTGCCAGCAGTAGCCGGGACAGCAATGAGCAGTTCTTC

d_gene: NA
abundance: NA
v_gene: TRBV2
j_gene: TRBJ2-7
CDR3aa: CASSRQPYEQYF
CDR3nt: TGTGCCAGCAGTAGGCAACCCTACGAGCAGTACTTC

d_gene: NA
abundance: NA
v_gene: TRBV2
j_gene: TRBJ2-3
CDR3aa: CASTPAASSTDTQYF
CDR3nt: TGTGCCAGCACTCCTGCGGCCTCTAGCACAGATACGCAGTATTTT

d_gene: TRBD2
abundance: NA
v_gene: TRBV5-1
j_gene: TRBJ2-3
CDR3aa: CASSLELAGAVTDTQYF
CDR3nt: TGCGCCAGCAGCTTGGAACTAGCGGGAGCCGTCACAGATACGCAGTATTTT

d_gene: NA
abundance: NA
v_gene: TRBV5-4
j_gene: TRBJ2-7
CDR3aa: CASSSALGIHSYEQYF
CDR3nt: TGTGCCAGCAGCTCGGCCCTCGGCATCCACTCCTACGAGCAGTACTTC

d_gene: NA
abundance: NA
v_gene: TRBV7-2
j_gene: TRBJ2-3
CDR3aa: CASSLFQGTDTQYF
CDR3nt: TGTGCCAGCAGCTTATTCCAGGGTACAGATACGCAGTATTTT

d_gene: TRBD2
abundance: NA
v_gene: TRBV7-9
j_gene: TRBJ2-7
CDR3aa: CASSLGAAGGLSGKYEQYF
CDR3nt: TGTGCCAGCAGCTTAGGGGCCGCGGGCGGACTTAGCGGGAAATACGAGCAGTACTTC

d_gene: NA
abundance: NA
v_gene: TRBV14
j_gene: TRBJ1-3
CDR3aa: CASSQSAASGNTIYF
CDR3nt: TGTGCCAGCAGCCAAAGTGCAGCCTCTGGAAACACCATATATTTT

d_gene: NA
abundance: NA
v_gene: TRBV25-1
j_gene: TRBJ2-3
CDR3aa: CASSGTSTDTQYF
CDR3nt: TGTGCCAGCAGCGGAACTAGCACAGATACGCAGTATTTT

d_gene: TRBD2
abundance: NA
v_gene: TRBV10-2
j_gene: TRBJ2-1
CDR3aa: CASRAGVYNEQFF
CDR3nt: TGCGCCAGCAGAGCGGGAGTCTACAATGAGCAGTTCTTC

d_gene: TRBD1
abundance: NA
v_gene: TRBV28
j_gene: TRBJ1-1
CDR3aa: CASSPLRTGRVNTEAFF
CDR3nt: TGTGCCAGCAGTCCCCTCAGGACAGGGAGGGTGAACACTGAAGCTTTCTTT

d_gene: NA
abundance: NA
v_gene: TRBV5-6
j_gene: TRBJ2-7
CDR3aa: CASSFLGGRTYEQYF
CDR3nt: TGTGCCAGCAGCTTTCTAGGGGGGCGAACCTACGAGCAGTACTTC

d_gene: NA
abundance: few
v_gene: TRBV19
j_gene: TRBJ1-2
CDR3aa: CASSISGTSHLTF
CDR3nt: TGTGCCAGTAGTATCTCCGGGACGTCCCACCTCACCTTC

d_gene: NA
abundance: NA
v_gene: TRBV4-1
j_gene: TRBJ2-7
CDR3aa: CASSPLAVSSYEQYF
CDR3nt: TGCGCCAGCAGCCCCTTAGCGGTTAGCTCCTACGAGCAGTACTTC

d_gene: NA
abundance: once
v_gene: TRBV5-1
j_gene: TRBJ2-7
CDR3aa: CASSLVGPGEQYF
CDR3nt: TGCGCCAGCAGCTTGGTGGGGCCCGGCGAGCAGTACTTC

d_gene: NA
abundance: NA
v_gene: TRBV6-6
j_gene: TRBJ1-5
CDR3aa: CASTPQFNSNQPQHF
CDR3nt: TGTGCCAGCACGCCACAGTTTAATAGCAATCAGCCCCAGCATTTT

d_gene: TRBD2
abundance: once
v_gene: TRBV15
j_gene: TRBJ2-7
CDR3aa: CATSRGLAGFLNEQYF
CDR3nt: TGTGCCACCAGCAGGGGACTAGCGGGCTTTCTGAACGAGCAGTACTTC

d_gene: TRBD2
abundance: NA
v_gene: TRBV28
j_gene: TRBJ2-7
CDR3aa: CASSLLGLARTSYEQYF
CDR3nt: TGTGCCAGCAGTTTATTGGGACTAGCCCGGACCTCCTACGAGCAGTACTTC

d_gene: NA
abundance: few
v_gene: TRBV14
j_gene: TRBJ2-5
CDR3aa: CASSPEPVKETQYF
CDR3nt: TGTGCCAGCAGCCCCGAACCGGTAAAAGAGACCCAGTACTTC

d_gene: TRBD1
abundance: once
v_gene: TRBV15
j_gene: TRBJ2-7
CDR3aa: CATARDRDYEQYF
CDR3nt: TGTGCCACCGCCCGGGACAGGGACTACGAGCAGTACTTC

d_gene: NA
abundance: NA
v_gene: TRBV30
j_gene: TRBJ1-5
CDR3aa: CAWARSGSNQPQHF
CDR3nt: TGTGCCTGGGCCAGGTCAGGTAGCAATCAGCCCCAGCATTTT

d_gene: NA
abundance: NA
v_gene: TRBV6-5
j_gene: TRBJ2-3
CDR3aa: CASSPGTTYTQYF
CDR3nt: TGTGCCAGCAGTCCCGGGACAACCTATACGCAGTATTTT

d_gene: NA
abundance: NA
v_gene: TRBV9
j_gene: TRBJ2-3
CDR3aa: CASGPSGRNTQYF
CDR3nt: TGTGCCAGCGGTCCCTCGGGGCGGAATACGCAGTATTTT

d_gene: NA
abundance: NA
v_gene: TRBV7-9
j_gene: TRBJ2-7
CDR3aa: CASSLVGDLLDEQYF
CDR3nt: TGTGCCAGCAGCTTAGTAGGGGACCTCTTGGACGAGCAGTACTTC

d_gene: NA
abundance: NA
v_gene: TRBV13
j_gene: TRBJ1-2
CDR3aa: CASSSRADRSFGYTF
CDR3nt: TGTGCCAGCAGCTCGCGGGCGGACAGATCTTTCGGCTACACCTTC

d_gene: TRBD2
abundance: NA
v_gene: TRBV28
j_gene: TRBJ2-1
CDR3aa: CASRGLAGVGEQFF
CDR3nt: TGTGCCAGCAGGGGACTAGCGGGAGTGGGTGAGCAGTTCTTC

d_gene: TRBD1
abundance: NA
v_gene: TRBV5-1
j_gene: TRBJ1-2
CDR3aa: CASSLARGRDYGYTF
CDR3nt: TGCGCCAGCAGCTTGGCCAGGGGGCGAGACTATGGCTACACCTTC

d_gene: TRBD1
abundance: few
v_gene: TRBV29-1
j_gene: TRBJ2-7
CDR3aa: CSVGEQGGEQYF
CDR3nt: TGCAGCGTGGGGGAACAGGGGGGCGAGCAGTACTTC

d_gene: NA
abundance: NA
v_gene: TRBV5-1
j_gene: TRBJ2-7
CDR3aa: CASATRAAGISYEQYF
CDR3nt: TGCGCCAGCGCAACCCGCGCAGCGGGCATCTCCTACGAGCAGTACTTC

d_gene: TRBD1
abundance: NA
v_gene: TRBV5-4
j_gene: TRBJ2-7
CDR3aa: CASSKEIQGAGQYF
CDR3nt: TGTGCCAGCAGCAAAGAAATACAGGGGGCCGGGCAGTACTTC

d_gene: NA
abundance: NA
v_gene: TRBV18
j_gene: TRBJ2-7
CDR3aa: CASSPQGSYEQYF
CDR3nt: TGTGCCAGCTCACCACAGGGGTCCTACGAGCAGTACTTC

d_gene: TRBD1
abundance: NA
v_gene: TRBV19
j_gene: TRBJ1-5
CDR3aa: CASSFRQGRNQPQHF
CDR3nt: TGTGCCAGTAGTTTTAGACAGGGGCGTAATCAGCCCCAGCATTTT

d_gene: TRBD1
abundance: NA
v_gene: TRBV10-3
j_gene: TRBJ1-1
CDR3aa: CAITTGANTEAFF
CDR3nt: TGTGCCATCACCACAGGGGCGAACACTGAAGCTTTCTTT

d_gene: NA
abundance: NA
v_gene: TRBV25-1
j_gene: TRBJ2-1
CDR3aa: CASSEGGTVIEQFF
CDR3nt: TGTGCCAGCAGTGAAGGGGGCACCGTTATCGAGCAGTTCTTC

d_gene: NA
abundance: NA
v_gene: TRBV7-2
j_gene: TRBJ2-5
CDR3aa: CASSLDGQETQYF
CDR3nt: TGTGCCAGCAGCTTAGACGGCCAAGAGACCCAGTACTTC

d_gene: TRBD1
abundance: NA
v_gene: TRBV10-3
j_gene: TRBJ2-2
CDR3aa: CAISEGQGNTGELFF
CDR3nt: TGTGCCATCAGTGAAGGACAGGGAAACACCGGGGAGCTGTTTTTT

d_gene: TRBD2
abundance: NA
v_gene: TRBV5-8
j_gene: TRBJ2-7
CDR3aa: CATGRDPSYEQYF
CDR3nt: TGTGCCACCGGGAGGGACCCGTCCTACGAGCAGTACTTC

d_gene: TRBD1
abundance: NA
v_gene: TRBV28
j_gene: TRBJ1-4
CDR3aa: CASNQAGGLNEKLFF
CDR3nt: TGTGCCAGCAACCAGGCAGGGGGGCTTAATGAAAAACTGTTTTTT

d_gene: TRBD2
abundance: NA
v_gene: TRBV6-5
j_gene: TRBJ2-1
CDR3aa: CASRGVTSPYNEQFF
CDR3nt: TGTGCCAGCAGGGGGGTGACTAGCCCTTACAATGAGCAGTTCTTC

d_gene: NA
abundance: NA
v_gene: TRBV4-3
j_gene: TRBJ1-1
CDR3aa: CASSQEARVGTEAFF
CDR3nt: TGCGCCAGCAGCCAAGAGGCCAGGGTTGGCACTGAAGCTTTCTTT

d_gene: NA
abundance: NA
v_gene: TRBV18
j_gene: TRBJ2-7
CDR3aa: CASSPSSNEYEQYF
CDR3nt: TGTGCCAGCTCACCCTCTAGCAACGAGTACGAGCAGTACTTC

d_gene: TRBD2
abundance: few
v_gene: TRBV25-1
j_gene: TRBJ2-3
CDR3aa: CASSEGGTITDTQYF
CDR3nt: TGTGCCAGCAGTGAAGGAGGGACTATCACAGATACGCAGTATTTT

d_gene: TRBD2
abundance: few
v_gene: TRBV10-1
j_gene: TRBJ2-2
CDR3aa: CASRTSGTGELFF
CDR3nt: TGCGCCAGCCGCACTAGCGGGACCGGGGAGCTGTTTTTT